Presented here are 18 T cell receptor beta chains from one specimen sequenced in a study of radiation and T cells in renal cell carcinoma. Sequencing was performed with immunoSEQ multiplex PCR; in TCRdb, only in-frame clones are kept and a portion is missing. The data hold about 140,000 clones, with roughly 90% observed a single time. The time point: blood 4 weeks post-SBRT, at nephrectomy. Treatment indicated: 15 Gy SBRT to primary tumor, nephrectomy 4 weeks later. The sample consisted of blood, taken from a patient whose treatment included radiotherapy and nephrectomy. These receptors were obtained from a woman between 50 and 59 years old with renal cell carcinoma.

This chain joins TRBV6-1 and TRBJ2-2; D is perhaps TRBD1 (6 bases). CDR3 size: 13 residues. CDR1 MNHNS and CDR2 SASEGT come from the germline V gene. The V end was cut by 4 bases, the J end by 5 bases, with 8 bases between. The CDR3 DNA sequence: TGTGCCAGCAGTGTAACAGGGACCGGGGAGCTGTTTTTT. This encodes CASSVTGTGELFF.

The V call is TRBV15, the J call TRBJ1-1; TRBD1 is a possible D gene (5 bases). V shed 0 bases and J shed 3 bases, with 8 bases lying between them. The CDR3 sequence is 14 residues long. Germline V gives CDR1 LNHNV, CDR2 YYDKDF (reference sequence). CDR3 sequence: CATSRDRGYTEAFF. CDR3 nucleotides: TGTGCCACCAGCAGAGATCGGGGGTACACTGAAGCTTTCTTT.

This chain uses TRBV27 with TRBJ1-2; D is possibly TRBD1 (5 bases). The V and J ends lost 5 bases and 1 base respectively, with 11 bases between them. This CDR3 is built from 14 residues. Germline CDR1 and CDR2: MNHEY and SMNVEV (reference sequence). The CDR3 bases are TGTGCCAGCAGTCCCCAGACAGTTAACTATGGCTACACCTTC. Translating gives CASSPQTVNYGYTF.

The chain recombines TRBV28 with TRBJ2-3; D is ambiguous. V was cut by 1 base and J by 0 bases, with 11 bases left in between. Looked up from germline, CDR1 is MDHEN and CDR2 is SYDVKM. The length of the CDR3 is 16 residues. CDR3 residues: CASSLYTATSTDTQYF. The CDR3 DNA is TGTGCCAGCAGTTTATACACCGCCACTAGCACAGATACGCAGTATTTT.

The rearrangement links TRBV11-2 to TRBJ1-1, with D perhaps TRBD1 (5 bases). The germline V gene encodes CDR1 SGHAT and CDR2 FQNNGV. The V and J ends lost 6 bases and 10 bases respectively, with 15 bases between them. CDR3 length equals 12 residues. CDR3 DNA sequence: TGTGCCAGCAGTACAGGCGGGGTCAGAGCTTTCTTT. The encoded protein is CASSTGGVRAFF.

The genes are TRBV23-1 and TRBJ1-3; no definite D call. Being an ORF, TRBV23-1 has a function that is uncertain. V lost 4 bases and J 3 bases, leaving 13 bases between the germline ends. The CDR3 covers 15 residues. This CDR3 is CASSRTGVVGNTIYF. The CDR3, as DNA: TGCGCCAGCAGTCGCACTGGAGTAGTTGGAAACACCATATATTTT.

V and J are TRBV11-2 and TRBJ1-1; 7 positions agree with TRBD1. Germline CDR1 SGHAT, CDR2 FQNNGV. The ends lost 1 base at V and 1 base at J; junction bases unmatched: 6. CDR3 length equals 16 residues. The CDR3 DNA reads TGTGCCAGCAGCTTAGGCCCCCGACAGGGGAACACTGAAGCTTTCTTT. This translates into CASSLGPRQGNTEAFF.

This sequence joins TRBV5-6 and TRBJ2-2; a possible D gene is TRBD2 (6 bases). With 4 bases removed from V and 4 bases from J, the gap between germline ends came to 17 bases. Germline CDR1 is SGHDT and CDR2 is YYEEEE. CDR3 length: 16 amino acids. Here the CDR3 reads CASSLATGEGTGELFF. The CDR3 DNA sequence: TGTGCCAGCAGCCTAGCAACGGGAGAAGGCACCGGGGAGCTGTTTTTT.

This clone was counted only a few times. This chain connects TRBV6-1 to TRBJ1-5; D gene ambiguous. Germline CDR1 MNHNS, CDR2 SASEGT. This CDR3 region has 14 residues. Trimming took off 8 bases at V and 1 base at J, with 12 bases between the two ends. As DNA, the CDR3 is TGTGCCAGCTCAAGTTTGGGAAGCAATCAGCCCCAGCATTTT. Translation gives CASSSLGSNQPQHF.

The chain couples TRBV7-9 to TRBJ2-7; D uncertain. Germline CDR1 and CDR2: SEHNR and FQNEAQ (reference sequence). The germline V and J ends were trimmed by 4 bases and 2 bases, with 6 bases remaining between them. The CDR3 is 12 amino acids. The CDR3 DNA sequence: TGTGCCAGCAGCTCCAATACCTACGAGCAGTACTTC. Amino acid sequence: CASSSNTYEQYF.

This sequence joins TRBV29-1 and TRBJ2-7, with D uncertain. The germline V and J ends were trimmed by 4 bases and 5 bases, with 9 bases remaining between them. CDR1 and CDR2 from the germline V gene are SQVTM and ANQGSEA. This CDR3 region has 11 residues. DNA of the CDR3: TGCAGCGTTGGAGAGACCAACGAGCAGTACTTC. It codes for CSVGETNEQYF.

This clone has just a few counts. V and J are TRBV27 and TRBJ2-7; D might be TRBD1 (5 bases). This CDR3 contains 14 residues. The germline CDR1 and CDR2 sequences are MNHEY and SMNVEV (reference sequence). Trimming took off 5 bases at V and 6 bases at J, with 17 bases between the two ends. CDR3 sequence reads: CASSPRWTHGEQYF. CDR3 DNA sequence: TGTGCCAGCAGTCCCCGGTGGACACACGGCGAGCAGTACTTC.

This chain joins TRBV2 and TRBJ2-1; D unresolved. The CDR3 is 14 amino acids. Germline CDR1 and CDR2: SNHLY and FYNNEI. With 5 bases removed from V and 3 bases from J, the gap between germline ends came to 11 bases. The CDR3: CASSPDGSYNEQFF. CDR3 nucleotides: TGTGCCAGCAGTCCGGACGGCAGCTACAATGAGCAGTTCTTC.

This clone has only a few counts. J is TRBJ1-1 and V is TRBV18; 8 bases are a match to TRBD1. The germline CDR1 and CDR2 sequences are KGHSH and LQKENI. The CDR3 runs to 16 residues. V was clipped by 3 bases and J by 1 base; unmatched bases: 7. Here the CDR3 DNA reads TGTGCCAGCTCACCGAACGGACAGGGAGGGAACACTGAAGCTTTCTTT. Protein: CASSPNGQGGNTEAFF.

The chain couples TRBV6-6 to TRBJ2-5; TRBD2 agrees at 7 bases. The germline gives CDR1 MNHNY, CDR2 SVGAGI (reference sequence). The trim removed 0 bases at V and 4 bases at J, leaving 5 bases unmatched. The CDR3 totals 15 residues. For the CDR3, the DNA is TGTGCCAGCAGTTACTCGACTAGCTTTGGAGAGACCCAGTACTTC. Protein: CASSYSTSFGETQYF.

This chain connects TRBV28 to TRBJ1-2, with D possibly matching TRBD1 (5 bases). V lost 3 bases, J lost 4 bases, and 12 bases lay in between. CDR3 size: 14 residues. Germline-derived CDR1 and CDR2 are MDHEN and SYDVKM. The CDR3 DNA reads TGTGCCAGCAGTTTTTCGGGGGGACTCTATGGCTACACCTTC. This encodes CASSFSGGLYGYTF.

The rearrangement joins TRBV4-3 to TRBJ2-7; a weak D match, TRBD1 (8 bases). Germline V lookup: CDR1 LGHNA, CDR2 YSLEER. This CDR3 is built from 15 residues. V was pared by 0 bases and J by 2 bases, with 11 bases between. In nucleotides, the CDR3 is TGCGCCAGCAGCCAAGAAGCGGGACAGGCCTACGAGCAGTACTTC. This sequence encodes CASSQEAGQAYEQYF.

In this sample, this clone turned up once. The gene calls are TRBV27 and TRBJ1-6, with TRBD1 identical over 8 bases. CDR1 is MNHEY, CDR2 SMNVEV, per germline (reference sequence). V trimming: 5 bases; J trimming: 0 bases; junction bases outside the gene matches: 12. The CDR3 consists of 19 residues. CDR3 bases: TGTGCCAGCAGTCTCCACAACAGACAGGGGAGCTCCTATAATTCACCCCTCCACTTT. Translating it yields CASSLHNRQGSSYNSPLHF.